What follows is one T cell receptor beta chain and its context. Source study methods: Using reference gene primer amplification, nucleated cell counts were estimated. Some clones are missing from TCRdb's copy, which holds only in-frame ones; the method was immunoSEQ multiplex PCR. For V, J and clone size, that table is used; D and trimming come from the DNA. The sample lists more than 150,000 clones; 85% to 95% were seen once. The data stem from a study of blood T cell repertoires in COVID-19. Study in general: Samples taken during acute and convalescent COVID-19 were collected in the United States, Italy and Spain. From T cells, B-cell-depleted T cells, or PBMCs came the material, which was cDNA or gDNA.

CDR3 length: 14 amino acids. V was shortened by 4 bases and J by 7 bases, with 12 bases between the two germline ends. In germline, CDR1 is SGHTS, CDR2 YDEGEE. Sequenced material: peripheral blood. The origin of this receptor is a man in his fifties with acute or convalescent COVID-19. The chain links TRBV5-8 to TRBJ1-6, with a tentative D call TRBD1 (5 bases). The CDR3 coding sequence is TGTGCCAGCAGCCCCTGGGGGGAAAATTCACCCCTCCACTTT. This encodes CASSPWGENSPLHF. Full variable domain (rest looked up from reference TRBV5-8 and TRBJ1-6): EAGVTQSPTHLIKTRGQQATLRCSPISGHTSVYWYQQALGLGLQFLLWYDEGEERNRGNFPPRFSGRQFPNYSSELNVNALELEDSALYLCASSPWGENSPLHFGNGTRLTVT.